Listed here are 25 T cell receptor beta chains from one sample, sequenced in a study of a mutant IDH1 vaccine in newly diagnosed glioma. Time point noted: week 47, end of study. Every single dose of the vaccine, 300 ug of mutant IDH1 20-mer peptide, came with topical imiquimod. The protocol was immunoSEQ multiplex PCR, while the TCRdb copy is restricted to in-frame clones and leaves out a portion. The table lists 77,000 or so clones, about 81% of them singletons. No antigen has been identified for these receptors. The starting material was PBMCs, obtained from a glioma patient whose treatment included an IDH1 peptide vaccine. These receptors came from a man in his forties with glioma.

The gene calls are TRBV19 and TRBJ2-5, with 8 bases fitting TRBD2. With V trimmed by 8 bases and J by 0 bases, 20 bases remained unmatched. Germline assignment: CDR1 LNHDA and CDR2 SQIVND (reference sequence). This CDR3 is built from 19 residues. The CDR3 sequence: CASGPGRGARTSYQETQYF. As DNA, the CDR3 is TGTGCCAGTGGCCCGGGAAGGGGGGCGCGGACTAGCTACCAAGAGACCCAGTACTTC.

The chain couples TRBV18 to TRBJ1-2; D uncertain. Between the trimmed V and J ends, which lost 4 bases and 4 bases, there was a span of 10 bases. The CDR3 length is 13 residues. Germline V gene sequence: CDR1 KGHSH, CDR2 LQKENI. CDR3: CASSLRRLYGYTF. CDR3 DNA sequence: TGTGCCAGCTCACTCCGACGCCTCTATGGCTACACCTTC.

This chain links TRBV7-6 with TRBJ2-5; possible D gene TRBD2, 6 bases. CDR1 and CDR2 (germline): SGHVS, FNYEAQ. V lost 1 base and J 7 bases, leaving 16 bases between the germline ends. This CDR3 comprises 15 residues. As DNA, the CDR3 is TGTGCCAGCAGCTTAGAGGGCGGGATCATGGGGACCCAGTACTTC. Translation gives CASSLEGGIMGTQYF. The variable domain in full, with the rest retrieved from reference TRBV7-6 and TRBJ2-5, is GAGVSQSPRYKVTKRGQDVALRCDPISGHVSLYWYRQALGQGPEFLTYFNYEAQQDKSGLPNDRFSAERPEGSISTLTIQRTEQRDSAMYRCASSLEGGIMGTQYFGPGTRLLVL.

The rearrangement uses TRBV28 and TRBJ2-2; 7 bases map to TRBD2. The CDR3 totals 19 residues. Germline V gene sequence: CDR1 MDHEN, CDR2 SYDVKM. V lost 7 bases, J lost 2 bases, and 19 bases stayed unmatched. The DNA for the CDR3 is TGTGCCAGCACCCCCCGTGGGGCTAGCGGTTCCCTTAACACCGGGGAGCTGTTTTTT. Protein sequence: CASTPRGASGSLNTGELFF. Supplemented by reference TRBV28 and TRBJ2-2, the full variable domain reads DVKVTQSSRYLVKRTGEKVFLECVQDMDHENMFWYRQDPGLGLRLIYFSYDVKMKEKGDIPEGYSVSREKKERFSLILESASTNQTSMYLCASTPRGASGSLNTGELFFGEGSRLTVL.

The V call is TRBV11-2, the J call TRBJ2-5, with a tentative D call TRBD1 (6 bases). There are 15 residues in the CDR3. Trimming shortened V by 1 base and J by 0 bases, and 9 bases separated the two germline ends. Looked up from germline, CDR1 is SGHAT and CDR2 is FQNNGV. CDR3 amino acids: CASSLAGADQETQYF. CDR3 bases: TGTGCCAGCAGCTTAGCAGGGGCCGACCAAGAGACCCAGTACTTC. The complete variable domain, with remaining parts taken from reference TRBV11-2 and TRBJ2-5, reads EAGVAQSPRYKIIEKRQSVAFWCNPISGHATLYWYQQILGQGPKLLIQFQNNGVVDDSQLPKDRFSAERLKGVDSTLKIQPAKLEDSAVYLCASSLAGADQETQYFGPGTRLLVL.

The chain combines TRBV5-1 with TRBJ1-4; D might be TRBD1 (5 bases). The CDR3 has 15 amino acids. V lost 5 bases and J 3 bases, leaving 14 bases between the germline ends. The germline gives CDR1 SGHRS, CDR2 YFSETQ. The DNA for the CDR3 is TGCGCCAGCAGGGAGAACTCGGGGGCTAATGAAAAACTGTTTTTT. Protein: CASRENSGANEKLFF.

This clone occurred a few times. V gene TRBV7-9 combines with J gene TRBJ2-5; 8 positions agree with TRBD1. The tail of the sequence fits TRBJ2-7 better, so the J call may be wrong. The CDR3 runs to 15 residues. Germline CDR1 SEHNR, CDR2 FQNEAQ (reference sequence). The CDR3 loop reads CASSLDGTGSYEQYF. The CDR3 DNA reads TGTGCCAGCAGCCTAGACGGGACAGGCTCCTACGAGCAGTACTTC.

V is TRBV19 and J is TRBJ1-5, with no clear D. V was shortened by 0 bases and J by 3 bases, with 6 bases between the two germline ends. There are 14 residues in the CDR3. The germline CDR1 and CDR2 sequences are LNHDA and SQIVND (reference sequence). The CDR3 DNA reads TGTGCCAGTAGTATAGAAGCCTACAATCAGCCCCAGCATTTT. Translation gives CASSIEAYNQPQHF.

The chain combines TRBV25-1 with TRBJ2-2; the match to TRBD1 covers 9 bases. The V and J ends lost 7 bases and 3 bases, in that order; junction bases with no gene match: 6. Looked up from germline, CDR1 is MGHDK and CDR2 is SYGVNS. This CDR3 region has 15 residues. CDR3 sequence reads: CASIKQGADTGELFF. The CDR3 DNA sequence: TGTGCCAGCATCAAACAGGGGGCCGACACCGGGGAGCTGTTTTTT.

J is TRBJ2-5 and V is TRBV28, with TRBD1 matching over 9 bases. In germline, CDR1 is MDHEN, CDR2 SYDVKM. V trimming: 6 bases; J trimming: 1 base; junction bases outside the gene matches: 9. CDR3 length: 16 amino acids. The CDR3 loop is CASSPSGQGIQETQYF. In nucleotides, the CDR3 is TGTGCCAGCAGCCCCTCGGGACAGGGAATCCAAGAGACCCAGTACTTC.

CDR3 region: CASSNLAGGPYNEQFF. The CDR3 region has the DNA TGTGCCAGCAGCAACTTAGCGGGGGGGCCGTACAATGAGCAGTTCTTC. The chain employs TRBV27 and TRBJ2-1; 11 bases match TRBD2. CDR3 size: 16 residues. Looked up from germline, CDR1 is MNHEY and CDR2 is SMNVEV (reference sequence). With V trimmed by 6 bases and J by 4 bases, 8 bases remained unmatched.

The V and J genes are TRBV23-1 and TRBJ1-1; no firm D call. TRBV23-1 is treated as an ORF (open reading frame) with a function not yet certain. The CDR3 spans 14 residues. Trimming pared 0 bases from V and 1 base from J, leaving 6 bases between. The CDR3: CASSQSWGNTEAFF. In DNA form, the CDR3 reads TGCGCCAGCAGTCAATCTTGGGGGAACACTGAAGCTTTCTTT.

In its sample, this clone was seen once. This chain uses TRBV6-5 with TRBJ2-7, with TRBD2 matching 11 bases. This CDR3 has 14 residues. Germline trimming cut 5 bases from V and 4 bases from J; bases unmatched to any gene: 4. Germline loops: CDR1 MNHEY, CDR2 SVGAGI. The CDR3 DNA is TGTGCCAGCAGTCCTTGGACTAGCGGGTACGAGCAGTACTTC. Protein: CASSPWTSGYEQYF.

Details on this clone: An end of the junction does not agree with germline; a read error may underlie this. This rearrangement joins TRBV7-7 to TRBJ1-1, with D uncertain. CDR3 length: 13 amino acids. Germline CDR1 and CDR2: SSHAT and FNYEAQ (reference sequence). In DNA form, the CDR3 reads TGTGCTAGCAGCAGGACGTTCCTCACTGAAGCTTTCTTT. Translation gives CASSRTFLTEAFF.

V is TRBV9 and J is TRBJ1-5; the match to TRBD1 covers 8 bases. This CDR3 region has 15 residues. J was trimmed by 5 bases and V by 4 bases; bases with no gene match: 8. Germline V gene lookup returns CDR1 SGDLS and CDR2 YYNGEE. CDR3 amino acids: CASSPEGQAYQPQHF. In DNA form, the CDR3 reads TGTGCCAGCAGCCCCGAGGGACAGGCTTATCAGCCCCAGCATTTT.

J is TRBJ2-3 and V is TRBV27; no definite D call. Looked up from germline, CDR1 is MNHEY and CDR2 is SMNVEV (reference sequence). This CDR3 has 14 amino acids. Trimming shortened V by 5 bases and J by 6 bases, and 15 bases separated the two germline ends. The CDR3 region has the DNA TGTGCCAGCAGTGTCCGGGTTATTAGGGATACGCAGTATTTT. Protein sequence: CASSVRVIRDTQYF.

The chain recombines TRBV19 with TRBJ2-7; TRBD2 is a possible D gene (5 bases). The germline V gene encodes CDR1 LNHDA and CDR2 SQIVND (reference sequence). This CDR3 is built from 13 residues. V shed 6 bases and J shed 2 bases, with 11 bases lying between them. This chain's CDR3 is CASSTGLAYEQYF. CDR3 bases: TGTGCCAGTAGCACCGGACTGGCCTACGAGCAGTACTTC.

The genes are TRBV13 and TRBJ1-3; D gene unclear. V dropped 5 bases and J dropped 0 bases, with 8 bases sitting between them. The CDR3 spans 14 residues. Per the germline V gene, CDR1 is PRHDT and CDR2 is FYEKMQ (reference sequence). The chain's CDR3 is CASSPWGSGNTIYF. CDR3 DNA sequence: TGTGCCAGCAGCCCCTGGGGCTCTGGAAACACCATATATTTT.

The chain couples TRBV15 to TRBJ2-7, with 10 bases matching TRBD2. The length of the CDR3 is 17 residues. Germline CDR1 LNHNV, CDR2 YYDKDF (reference sequence). The V segment lost 2 bases and the J segment 2 bases; nucleotides outside the gene matches: 9. As DNA, the CDR3 is TGTGCCACCAGCAGATCCCGGACTAGCGGATCGACCTACGAGCAGTACTTC. Translated: CATSRSRTSGSTYEQYF.

This chain links TRBV2 with TRBJ2-5; 7 nucleotides align to TRBD2. The assigned J gene may be wrong: the sequence end matches TRBJ2-7 better. Germline CDR1 SNHLY, CDR2 FYNNEI. CDR3 length: 12 residues. As DNA, the CDR3 is TGTGCCAGCAGTGCGGGGGGCTACGAGCAGTACTTC. Protein: CASSAGGYEQYF.

The CDR3 loop is CASSLGGLEADQYF. In nucleotides, the CDR3 is TGTGCCAGCAGCTTAGGGGGACTAGAGGCAGATCAGTACTTC. This rearrangement joins TRBV7-2 to TRBJ2-4, with 8 nucleotides matching TRBD2. CDR3 length: 14 amino acids. The germline V gene encodes CDR1 SGHTA and CDR2 FQGNSA. Germline trimming cut 1 base from V and 12 bases from J; bases unmatched to any gene: 8.

This chain connects TRBV15 to TRBJ2-5, with D perhaps given as TRBD1 or TRBD2 (6 bases each). In germline, CDR1 is LNHNV, CDR2 YYDKDF (reference sequence). Trimming took 6 bases from V and 5 from J, leaving 19 bases between them. The CDR3 extends over 15 amino acids. The CDR3 protein is CATSLRRGEWETQYF. In DNA form, the CDR3 reads TGTGCCACCAGTCTTCGTAGGGGGGAGTGGGAGACCCAGTACTTC.

The CDR3: CAIRRTANNYGYTF. The CDR3 DNA reads as TGTGCCATCAGACGGACAGCAAATAACTATGGCTACACCTTC. V is TRBV10-3 and J is TRBJ1-2; possible D gene TRBD1, 6 bases. CDR3 length equals 14 residues. Germline-derived CDR1 and CDR2 are ENHRY and SYGVKD. The V and J ends lost 6 bases and 1 base respectively, with 12 bases between them.

The chain recombines TRBV5-4 with TRBJ2-1, with D possibly matching TRBD1 (5 bases). V was shortened by 4 bases and J by 8 bases, with 16 bases between the two germline ends. Germline loops: CDR1 SGHNT, CDR2 YYREEE (reference sequence). There are 14 residues in the CDR3. This CDR3 reads CASSSRRQYDEQFF. In DNA form, the CDR3 reads TGTGCCAGCAGCAGTAGACGACAGTACGATGAGCAGTTCTTC.

The rearrangement uses TRBV9 and TRBJ2-1; D possibly corresponds to TRBD1 (6 bases). The length of the CDR3 is 15 residues. Trimming pared 4 bases from V and 0 bases from J, leaving 11 bases between. The V gene's germline CDR1 is SGDLS and CDR2 YYNGEE. The CDR3 DNA follows: TGTGCCAGCAGCCTCCGGGACAACTCCTACAATGAGCAGTTCTTC. Translating gives CASSLRDNSYNEQFF.